Listed below are T cell receptor beta chains from one sample, sequenced in a study of read filtering for tumor transcriptome and immune sequencing. TCRdb redid the calling of the reads with MiXCR, one entry per CDR3 protein. The profile shows approximately 37,000 distinct CDR3 sequences, 12% to 15% of them singletons. Source material: a population of CD138-negative cells sorted from bone marrow. The receptor source for this set is a donor aged 40 or older with multiple myeloma. The CDR3 runs from the conserved cysteine through the conserved F or W. A D gene is named only where the DNA matches it firmly. Clone size is stated in some rows and not others, as once, few, many or a class when expanded.

TRBJ1-3	once	TRBV29-1	-	CSVLATAGNTVYF	TGCAGCGTGCTCGCGACAGCTGGAAACACCGTATATTTT
TRBJ2-7	many	TRBV6-2/TRBV6-3	-	CASSPRGYEQYF	TGTGCCAGCAGTCCCCGGGGCTACGAGCAGTACTTC
TRBJ2-5	many	TRBV20-1	-	CSARRVGQETQYF	TGCAGTGCTAGGAGGGTGGGACAAGAGACCCAGTACTTC
TRBJ1-5	many	TRBV29-1	-	CSAHSPGQPQHF	TGCAGCGCCCACTCCCCCGGCCAGCCCCAGCATTTT
TRBJ2-3	-	TRBV6-2/TRBV6-3	TRBD1	CASSSGRTGLSTDTQYF	TGTGCCAGCAGTTCCGGCCGGACAGGCCTTTCCACAGATACGCAGTATTTT
TRBJ1-5	many	TRBV20-1	TRBD1	CSVDRVGYQPQHF	TGCAGTGTCGACAGGGTCGGATATCAGCCCCAGCATTTT
TRBJ1-5	many	TRBV30	TRBD1	CAWKNTYRDRDFYSNQPQHF	TGTGCCTGGAAAAATACATACCGGGACAGGGACTTTTATAGCAATCAGCCCCAGCATTTT
TRBJ2-1	many	TRBV11-2	-	CASSSPDRANNEQFF	TGTGCCAGCAGCTCCCCGGACCGGGCGAACAATGAGCAGTTCTTC
TRBJ2-7	few	TRBV5-1	-	CASSSTYEQYF	TGCGCCAGCAGCTCAACCTACGAGCAGTACTTC
TRBJ1-3	many	TRBV7-8	-	CASSLGQGQKSDGNTIYF	TGTGCCAGCAGCTTAGGGCAGGGGCAAAAGTCGGACGGAAACACCATATATTTT
TRBJ1-1	many	TRBV19	TRBD1	CASKDRLNTEAFF	TGTGCCAGTAAGGACAGGTTGAACACTGAAGCTTTCTTT